This passage covers 3 T cell receptor beta chains from one sample sequenced in a study of human T cells and chemical hapten exposure. Time point defined: pre-sensitization, week 0. Treatment indicated: therapeutic diphenylcyclopropenone sensitization with weekly scalp DPC. One entry per CDR3 protein results from TCRdb running MiXCR on the RACE reads. The table has under 90,000 distinct CDR3 sequences, roughly 8.8% seen once. The sample consisted of whole blood, taken in connection with sensitization to the hapten diphenylcyclopropenone (DPC). The receptors were sampled from a woman aged 40 to 50 with alopecia areata. Some clones in this sample may be carry-over from other donors' samples.

The CDR3 DNA reads as TGTGCCACCAGTGATTCGACAGGGAATCAGCCCCAGCATTTT. This gives the protein CATSDSTGNQPQHF. V gene TRBV24-1 combines with J gene TRBJ1-5, with TRBD1 matching over 7 bases. CDR3 length equals 14 residues. With 2 bases clipped from V and 4 bases from J, the junction kept 1 base outside the gene matches. The germline V gene encodes CDR1 KGHDR and CDR2 SFDVKD.

The chain uses TRBV4-1 and TRBJ1-2; no clear D gene. The V end lost 1 base, the J end lost 0 bases, and 9 bases lay between the germline ends. Per germline, CDR1 MGHRA and CDR2 YSYEKL. The CDR3 runs 15 residues. The chain's CDR3 is CASSQVSQTNYGYTF. The CDR3 DNA reads as TGCGCCAGCAGCCAAGTGAGCCAGACTAACTATGGCTACACCTTC.

At least ten counts were recorded for this clonotype. The rearrangement uses TRBV7-9 and TRBJ1-2; D remains unclear. The germline CDR1 and CDR2 sequences are SEHNR and FQNEAQ (reference sequence). V lost 5 bases to trimming and J lost 4 bases, with 17 bases between them. This CDR3 spans 15 amino acids. CDR3 sequence reads: CASSLTAAAAYGYTF. The CDR3 DNA sequence: TGTGCCAGCAGCCTAACCGCGGCAGCAGCCTATGGCTACACCTTC.